A selection of T cell receptor beta chains follows, all from one sample in a study of cytomegalovirus exposure and HLA in healthy donors. Repertoires were generated with immunoSEQ multiplex PCR, while TCRdb's copy carries only in-frame clones and drops some. Of 100,000 to 150,000 clones detected, around four fifths appear once; the ten largest clones hold 11%. Input material: PBMCs. All receptors derive from a man aged 25-40 years in good health and CMV-seropositive. CDR3s leave out the opening cysteine and the closing phenylalanine or tryptophan. Each record gives: CDR3 protein, D gene, clone size, V gene, J gene, CDR3 length. A D gene is named only where the DNA matches it firmly. Clone size is shown for a subset of rows, as once, few, many or a class of expanded clone.

cdr3_aa: ASSLAGLADNEQF; d_call: TRBD2; clone_size: NA; v_call: TRBV7-8; j_call: TRBJ2-1; cdr3_length: 13
cdr3_aa: ASSPGTSGTLHTQY; d_call: TRBD2; clone_size: NA; v_call: TRBV4-1; j_call: TRBJ2-3; cdr3_length: 14
cdr3_aa: ASSPGQQGDTEAF; d_call: TRBD1; clone_size: few; v_call: TRBV4-3; j_call: TRBJ1-1; cdr3_length: 13
cdr3_aa: ASSVGGRAEQF; d_call: TRBD2; clone_size: NA; v_call: TRBV6-4; j_call: TRBJ2-1; cdr3_length: 11
cdr3_aa: RGQSFPEAF; d_call: TRBD1; clone_size: NA; v_call: TRBV20-1; j_call: TRBJ1-1; cdr3_length: 9
cdr3_aa: ASSVVGLSTDTQY; d_call: NA; clone_size: NA; v_call: TRBV9; j_call: TRBJ2-3; cdr3_length: 13
cdr3_aa: ASSRDRDNQPQH; d_call: TRBD1; clone_size: NA; v_call: TRBV19; j_call: TRBJ1-5; cdr3_length: 12
cdr3_aa: ASSDEAGEAGEQF; d_call: TRBD2; clone_size: NA; v_call: TRBV6-4; j_call: TRBJ2-1; cdr3_length: 13
cdr3_aa: ASIGGRVEQY; d_call: NA; clone_size: NA; v_call: TRBV2; j_call: TRBJ2-7; cdr3_length: 10
cdr3_aa: ASSVASGQYEQY; d_call: TRBD1; clone_size: few; v_call: TRBV9; j_call: TRBJ2-7; cdr3_length: 12
cdr3_aa: ASSRTGLNYGYT; d_call: NA; clone_size: NA; v_call: TRBV19; j_call: TRBJ1-2; cdr3_length: 12
cdr3_aa: ASRRTGEAF; d_call: TRBD1; clone_size: NA; v_call: TRBV25-1; j_call: TRBJ1-1; cdr3_length: 9
cdr3_aa: ASSDLRGGRNEQF; d_call: TRBD2; clone_size: NA; v_call: TRBV25-1; j_call: TRBJ2-1; cdr3_length: 13
cdr3_aa: AISEPTQGSYGYT; d_call: TRBD1; clone_size: NA; v_call: TRBV10-3; j_call: TRBJ1-2; cdr3_length: 13
cdr3_aa: ASSGGYEQY; d_call: NA; clone_size: NA; v_call: TRBV25-1; j_call: TRBJ2-7; cdr3_length: 9
cdr3_aa: ASSAIRTGGFEQY; d_call: TRBD1; clone_size: NA; v_call: TRBV10-2; j_call: TRBJ2-7; cdr3_length: 13
cdr3_aa: SVAWTSGAYSF; d_call: TRBD2; clone_size: NA; v_call: TRBV29-1; j_call: TRBJ2-1; cdr3_length: 11
cdr3_aa: ASGAGMRVYT; d_call: NA; clone_size: NA; v_call: TRBV6-5; j_call: TRBJ1-2; cdr3_length: 10
cdr3_aa: ASSYSPRVGAF; d_call: NA; clone_size: few; v_call: TRBV6-6; j_call: TRBJ1-1; cdr3_length: 11
cdr3_aa: ASRRQGWTNGEAF; d_call: TRBD1; clone_size: NA; v_call: TRBV4-3; j_call: TRBJ1-1; cdr3_length: 13
cdr3_aa: ASSHASGTSGEQY; d_call: TRBD2; clone_size: NA; v_call: TRBV4-2; j_call: TRBJ2-7; cdr3_length: 13
cdr3_aa: ASSLTEYEQY; d_call: NA; clone_size: NA; v_call: TRBV11-2; j_call: TRBJ2-7; cdr3_length: 10
cdr3_aa: ASSLGAYEQY; d_call: NA; clone_size: few; v_call: TRBV18; j_call: TRBJ2-7; cdr3_length: 10
cdr3_aa: ASTHEPSGRGYNEQF; d_call: TRBD2; clone_size: NA; v_call: TRBV7-9; j_call: TRBJ2-1; cdr3_length: 15
cdr3_aa: ASSDPGQGFTEAF; d_call: TRBD1; clone_size: NA; v_call: TRBV7-9; j_call: TRBJ1-1; cdr3_length: 13
cdr3_aa: ASSSTQNTEAF; d_call: NA; clone_size: NA; v_call: TRBV7-9; j_call: TRBJ1-1; cdr3_length: 11